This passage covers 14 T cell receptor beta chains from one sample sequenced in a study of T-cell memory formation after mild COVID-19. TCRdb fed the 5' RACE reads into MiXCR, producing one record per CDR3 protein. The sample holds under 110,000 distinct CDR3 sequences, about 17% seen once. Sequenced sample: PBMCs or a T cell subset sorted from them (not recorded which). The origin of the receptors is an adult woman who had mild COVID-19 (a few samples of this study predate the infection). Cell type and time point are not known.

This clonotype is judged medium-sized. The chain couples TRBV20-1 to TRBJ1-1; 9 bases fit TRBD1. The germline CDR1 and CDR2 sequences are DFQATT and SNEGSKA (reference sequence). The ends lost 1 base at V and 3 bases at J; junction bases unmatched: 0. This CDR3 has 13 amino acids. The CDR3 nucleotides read TGCAGTGCTAGAGGGACAGGGGACACTGAAGCTTTCTTT. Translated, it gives CSARGTGDTEAFF.

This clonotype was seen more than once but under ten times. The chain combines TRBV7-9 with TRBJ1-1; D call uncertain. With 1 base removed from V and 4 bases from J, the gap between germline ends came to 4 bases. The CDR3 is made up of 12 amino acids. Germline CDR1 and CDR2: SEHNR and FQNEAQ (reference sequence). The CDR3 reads CASSLEFTEAFF. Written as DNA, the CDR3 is TGTGCCAGCAGCTTAGAGTTCACTGAAGCTTTCTTT.

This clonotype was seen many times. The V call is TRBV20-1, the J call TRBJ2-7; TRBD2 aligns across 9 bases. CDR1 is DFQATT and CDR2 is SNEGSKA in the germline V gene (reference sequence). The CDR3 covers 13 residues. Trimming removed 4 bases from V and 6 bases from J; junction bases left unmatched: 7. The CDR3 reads CSATGTSSPEQYF. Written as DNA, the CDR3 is TGCAGTGCTACCGGGACTAGCTCACCCGAGCAGTACTTC.

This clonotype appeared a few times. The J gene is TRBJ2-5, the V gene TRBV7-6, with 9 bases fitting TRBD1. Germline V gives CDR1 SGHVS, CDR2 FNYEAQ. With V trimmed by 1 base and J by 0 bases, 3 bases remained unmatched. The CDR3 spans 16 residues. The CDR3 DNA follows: TGTGCCAGCAGCTTAGAGGGACAGGGTTACCAAGAGACCCAGTACTTC. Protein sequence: CASSLEGQGYQETQYF.

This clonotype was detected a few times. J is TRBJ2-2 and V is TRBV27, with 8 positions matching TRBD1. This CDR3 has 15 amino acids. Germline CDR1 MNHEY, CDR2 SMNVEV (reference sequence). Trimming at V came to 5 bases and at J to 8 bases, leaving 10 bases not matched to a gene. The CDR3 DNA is TGTGCCAGCAGTATTGTGGCCAGGGGGCTTGGGGAGCTGTTTTTT. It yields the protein CASSIVARGLGELFF.

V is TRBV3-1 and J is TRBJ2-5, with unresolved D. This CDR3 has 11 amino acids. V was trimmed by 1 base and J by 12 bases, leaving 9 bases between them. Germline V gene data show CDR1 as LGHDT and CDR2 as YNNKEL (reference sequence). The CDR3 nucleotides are TGTGCCAGCAGCCAAGCCACTGGAGAGTACTTC. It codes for CASSQATGEYF.

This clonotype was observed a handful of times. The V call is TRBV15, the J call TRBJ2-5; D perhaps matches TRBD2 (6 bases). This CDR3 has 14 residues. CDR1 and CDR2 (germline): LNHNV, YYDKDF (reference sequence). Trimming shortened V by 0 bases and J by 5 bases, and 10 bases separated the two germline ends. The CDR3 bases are TGTGCCACCAGCAGAGATAGAGGGAGGGAGACCCAGTACTTC. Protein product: CATSRDRGRETQYF.

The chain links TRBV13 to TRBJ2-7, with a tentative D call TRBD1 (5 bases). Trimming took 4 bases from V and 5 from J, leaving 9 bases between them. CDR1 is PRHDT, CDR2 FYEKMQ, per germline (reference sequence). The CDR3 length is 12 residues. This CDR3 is CASSSRVDEQYF. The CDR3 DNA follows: TGTGCCAGCAGCTCCAGGGTCGACGAGCAGTACTTC. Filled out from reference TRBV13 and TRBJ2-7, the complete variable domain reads AAGVIQSPRHLIKEKRETATLKCYPIPRHDTVYWYQQGPGQDPQFLISFYEKMQSDKGSIPDRFSAQQFSDYHSELNMSSLELGDSALYFCASSSRVDEQYFGPGTRLTVT.

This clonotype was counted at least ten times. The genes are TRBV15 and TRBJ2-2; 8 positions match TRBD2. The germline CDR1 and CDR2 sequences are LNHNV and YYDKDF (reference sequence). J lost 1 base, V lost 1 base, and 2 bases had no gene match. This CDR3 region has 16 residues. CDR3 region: CATSRGAGENTGELFF. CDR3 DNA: TGTGCCACCAGCAGAGGAGCGGGAGAGAACACCGGGGAGCTGTTTTTT.

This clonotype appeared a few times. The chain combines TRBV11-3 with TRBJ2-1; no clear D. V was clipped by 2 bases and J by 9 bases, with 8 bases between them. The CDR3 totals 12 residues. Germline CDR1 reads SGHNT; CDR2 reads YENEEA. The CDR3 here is CASSLRRIEQFF. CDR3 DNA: TGTGCCAGCAGCTTAAGGCGGATTGAGCAGTTCTTC.

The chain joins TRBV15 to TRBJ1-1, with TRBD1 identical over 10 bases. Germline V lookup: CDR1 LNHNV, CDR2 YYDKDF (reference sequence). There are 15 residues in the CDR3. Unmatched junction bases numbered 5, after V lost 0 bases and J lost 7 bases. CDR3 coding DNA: TGTGCCACCAGCAGAGATTTGGGGACAGGGGATGAAGCTTTCTTT. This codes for CATSRDLGTGDEAFF. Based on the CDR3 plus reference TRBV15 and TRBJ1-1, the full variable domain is DAMVIQNPRYQVTQFGKPVTLSCSQTLNHNVMYWYQQKSSQAPKLLFHYYDKDFNNEADTPDNFQSRRPNTSFCFLDIRSPGLGDTAMYLCATSRDLGTGDEAFFGQGTRLTVV.

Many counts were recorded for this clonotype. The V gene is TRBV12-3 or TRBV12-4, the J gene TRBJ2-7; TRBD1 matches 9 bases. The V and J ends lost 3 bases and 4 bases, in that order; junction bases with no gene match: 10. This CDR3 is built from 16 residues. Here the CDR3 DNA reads TGTGCCAGCAGTTTTCGAGGTGGACAGGGGACGTACGAGCAGTACTTC. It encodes CASSFRGGQGTYEQYF.

Written as DNA, the CDR3 is TGCGCCAGCAGCTTGGCCCGGGACAGGGGTTACGAGCAGTACTTC. Its translation is CASSLARDRGYEQYF. The V and J genes are TRBV5-1 and TRBJ2-7, with 10 bases that match TRBD1. This CDR3 spans 15 amino acids. V lost 0 bases, J lost 4 bases, and 4 bases stayed unmatched. Per the germline V gene, CDR1 is SGHRS and CDR2 is YFSETQ. The variable domain in full, with the rest retrieved from reference TRBV5-1 and TRBJ2-7, is KAGVTQTPRYLIKTRGQQVTLSCSPISGHRSVSWYQQTPGQGLQFLFEYFSETQRNKGNFPGRFSGRQFSNSRSEMNVSTLELGDSALYLCASSLARDRGYEQYFGPGTRLTVT.

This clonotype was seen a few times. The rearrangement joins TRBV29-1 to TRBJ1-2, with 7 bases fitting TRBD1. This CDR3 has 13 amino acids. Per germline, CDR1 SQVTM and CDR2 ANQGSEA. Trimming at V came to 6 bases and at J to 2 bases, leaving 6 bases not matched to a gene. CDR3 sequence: CSVWDSLNYGYTF. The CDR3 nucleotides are TGCAGCGTATGGGACAGCCTAAACTATGGCTACACCTTC.